The clone carrying this T cell receptor beta chain was recorded at least ten times. Time point of the sample: newly diagnosed GD, antithyroid drugs for less than 3 months. Isolated PBMC RNA provided the starting material for the TCR library. CDR3 regions were amplified by Arm-PCR using iRepertoire HTBI primers to build TCR beta libraries. Via MiXCR, TCRdb re-called the multiplex PCR reads, giving one row per CDR3 protein. The table has about 470,000 distinct CDR3 sequences, 15% to 20% seen once. This specimen belongs to a study of regulatory T cells in long-lasting Graves disease. The CDR3 has 16 amino acids. Germline loops: CDR1 MDHEN, CDR2 SYDVKM. V shed 4 bases and J shed 0 bases, with 16 bases lying between them. The same data also contributed to another study, on T cells in Graves' hyperthyroidism and ophthalmopathy.

This chain joins TRBV28 and TRBJ2-7; D might be TRBD1 (6 bases). Sequencing used peripheral blood mononuclear cells (PBMCs), obtained at new diagnosis, from a patient treated with antithyroid drugs. The sequence was obtained from a man aged 40-49 years with Graves disease. The CDR3: CASSSPWTASSYEQYF. The CDR3 DNA is TGTGCCAGCAGTTCACCCTGGACAGCTAGCTCCTACGAGCAGTACTTC.